This T cell receptor (beta chain) was documented in a study of regulatory T cells in long-lasting Graves disease. Study-level findings and limits: Compared with new cases, persistent Graves' patients showed reduced TCR diversity.

CDR1 is MNHEY and CDR2 is SVGEGT in the germline V gene. V was trimmed by 8 bases and J by 2 bases, leaving 16 bases between them. The CDR3 consists of 16 residues. Stated time point: persistent/refractory GD, antithyroid drugs over 5 years with positive TRAb. PBMCs provided the RNA from which the TCR library was made. An endocrinology unit in Xi'an, China, supplied the patients. Turning to this clonotype: The target antigen is unknown.

The TCR beta library used iRepertoire HTBI primers with Arm-PCR amplification of CDR3. As processed by the authors: Across samples, over 55 TRBV and more than 13 TRBJ segments were found. From the multiplex PCR reads, TCRdb called clonotypes with MiXCR, one entry per CDR3 protein. The V and J calls and clone size are TCRdb's, not the authors'. The sample has a few hundred thousand distinct CDR3 sequences, approximately 23% seen once. The chain carries TRBV6-2 or TRBV6-3 and TRBJ2-6; the D call may be TRBD1 or TRBD2 (6 bases each). This clonotype originated in a woman in her forties with Graves disease. Sequenced here: peripheral blood mononuclear cells (PBMCs), sampled when the disease was refractory, from a patient treated with antithyroid drugs. The CDR3, as DNA: TGTGCCAGCCTCGCCGCGGAGGGGGCTGGGGCCAACGTCCTGACTTTC. Its translation: CASLAAEGAGANVLTF.